A selection of T cell receptor beta chains follows, all from one sample in a study of blood T cell repertoires in COVID-19. Using immunoSEQ multiplex PCR, the repertoire was profiled, and TCRdb retains in-frame clones only, with some absent. There are roughly 200,000 clones in the sample; about 91% occur only once, and 10% lies in the top ten. The specimen was PBMCs or T cells enriched from blood (not recorded which). The receptors come from a man between 18 and 35 years old with acute COVID-19. Both conserved end residues are part of each CDR3. The D gene is left open where the match is weak. Some rows mark clone size as missing; the rest say once, few, many or name a class of expanded clone.

d_call j_call v_call clone_size cdr3_aa cdr3_nt
TRBD1 TRBJ2-3 TRBV29-1 . CSASGQGADDTQYF TGCAGTGCCTCGGGGCAGGGGGCTGATGATACGCAGTATTTT
TRBD1 TRBJ1-5 TRBV24-1 . CATSDRRQGKGQPQHF TGTGCCACCAGTGACCGGAGACAGGGTAAGGGCCAGCCCCAGCATTTT
. TRBJ2-7 TRBV4-2 . CASSQDGSPFAHF TGTGCCAGCAGCCAAGATGGGAGCCCCTTCGCGCACTTC
TRBD2 TRBJ2-7 TRBV27 . CASSSLLADLLSTSYEQYF TGTGCCAGCAGTTCGCTACTAGCGGACCTTCTAAGTACCTCCTACGAGCAGTACTTC
TRBD1 TRBJ1-1 TRBV11-1 . CASSRSRGQMNTEAFF TGTGCCAGCAGCCGAAGTAGGGGACAGATGAACACTGAAGCTTTCTTT
. TRBJ2-2 TRBV6-2/TRBV6-3 . CASSYSFQGRNTGELFF TGTGCCAGCAGTTACTCGTTCCAGGGGCGGAACACCGGGGAGCTGTTTTTT
TRBD2 TRBJ2-2 TRBV5-1 . CASSSWEGGPKRTGELFF TGCGCCAGCAGCTCTTGGGAGGGAGGGCCGAAGAGGACCGGGGAGCTGTTTTTT
TRBD1 TRBJ2-2 TRBV11-3 . CASSLSTWDRNTGELFF TGTGCCAGCAGCTTAAGCACCTGGGACAGAAACACCGGGGAGCTGTTTTTT
TRBD2 TRBJ2-5 TRBV2 . CASSQGTSGSGQETQYF TGTGCCAGCAGTCAAGGGACTAGCGGGAGTGGTCAAGAGACCCAGTACTTC
TRBD2 TRBJ2-3 TRBV29-1 . CSVGGTSGTTDTQYF TGCAGCGTTGGGGGGACTAGCGGAACCACAGATACGCAGTATTTT
TRBD1 TRBJ1-1 TRBV12-5 . CASGLVMDRGQMNTEAFF TGTGCTAGTGGTTTGGTAATGGACAGGGGGCAGATGAACACTGAAGCTTTCTTT
TRBD1 TRBJ1-1 TRBV28 . CASLQGAPTEAFF TGTGCCAGCCTACAGGGGGCGCCCACTGAAGCTTTCTTT
. TRBJ2-2 TRBV12-5 . CASGSDRFTNTGELFF TGTGCTAGTGGGTCCGACAGGTTCACGAACACCGGGGAGCTGTTTTTT
TRBD1 TRBJ2-3 TRBV2 . CASSGTGPDTQYF TGTGCCAGCAGTGGGACAGGGCCAGATACGCAGTATTTT
. TRBJ2-1 TRBV7-9 once CASSPLRGSSYNEQFF TGTGCCAGCAGCCCGTTACGGGGGAGCTCCTACAATGAGCAGTTCTTC
TRBD1 TRBJ2-5 TRBV7-6 . CASSRTGRETQYF TGTGCCAGCTCTAGGACAGGGAGGGAGACCCAGTACTTC
TRBD2 TRBJ2-7 TRBV18 . CASSPPLESGGEQYF TGTGCCAGCTCACCCCCGTTGGAAAGCGGGGGCGAGCAGTACTTC
. TRBJ1-2 TRBV2 . CASSLTGYDYGYTF TGTGCCAGCAGTTTAACAGGATACGACTATGGCTACACCTTC
TRBD2 TRBJ2-3 TRBV11-3 . CASSPVAGSSTDTQYF TGTGCCAGCAGCCCTGTAGCGGGATCTAGCACAGATACGCAGTATTTT
. TRBJ2-2 TRBV19 . CASSIDETPFISFTGELFF TGTGCCAGTAGTATAGATGAAACACCTTTCATTTCGTTCACCGGGGAGCTGTTTTTT
. TRBJ1-3 TRBV7-8 few CASSLSGAGNTIYF TGTGCCAGCAGCTTGTCCGGGGCTGGAAACACCATATATTTT
. TRBJ2-2 TRBV7-8 . CASSPQYTGELFF TGTGCCAGCAGCCCACAATACACCGGGGAGCTGTTTTTT
TRBD2 TRBJ2-7 TRBV6-1 few CASSEVSGSSYEQYF TGTGCCAGCAGTGAAGTTAGCGGGAGCTCCTACGAGCAGTACTTC
. TRBJ1-5 TRBV28 . CAIMGGQSNQPQHF TGTGCCATCATGGGGGGGCAGAGCAATCAGCCCCAGCATTTT
. TRBJ1-5 TRBV7-9 . CASSLSVRGAVGQPQHF TGTGCCAGCAGCTTGAGTGTTCGGGGGGCGGTAGGTCAGCCCCAGCATTTT
. TRBJ2-5 TRBV27 . CATSDRQETQYF TGTGCCACCTCGGACAGACAAGAGACCCAGTACTTC
TRBD2 TRBJ2-1 TRBV3-1/TRBV3-2 . CASSQDSRLAGGNEQFF TGTGCCAGCAGCCAAGATTCGAGACTAGCGGGAGGCAATGAGCAGTTCTTC
. TRBJ2-3 TRBV7-2 . CASSSFSGYTDTQYF TGTGCCAGCAGCTCCTTTTCGGGATACACAGATACGCAGTATTTT
. TRBJ1-1 TRBV30 . CAWISPARYTEAFF TGTGCCTGGATTTCCCCCGCGAGGTACACTGAAGCTTTCTTT
TRBD1 TRBJ1-1 TRBV27 . CASSQRAWDRGFTEAFF TGTGCCAGCAGCCAGAGGGCTTGGGACAGGGGCTTCACTGAAGCTTTCTTT
. TRBJ2-7 TRBV27 . CASSFTGSGEQYF TGTGCCAGCAGTTTTACAGGGTCGGGCGAGCAGTACTTC
TRBD2 TRBJ2-1 TRBV19 . CASSDSGSSYNEQFF TGTGCCAGTAGTGACAGCGGGAGCTCCTACAATGAGCAGTTCTTC
TRBD1 TRBJ1-5 TRBV2 . CASSWTGGYNQPQHF TGTGCCAGCAGTTGGACAGGGGGGTACAATCAGCCCCAGCATTTT
TRBD1 TRBJ2-7 TRBV7-6 . CASSFEGQGHEQYF TGTGCCAGCAGCTTTGAGGGACAGGGCCACGAGCAGTACTTC
. TRBJ1-1 TRBV7-3 . CASSPRGTSTEAFF TGTGCCAGCAGCCCACGAGGGACATCCACTGAAGCTTTCTTT
. TRBJ1-1 TRBV12-3/TRBV12-4 . CASSGQGNTEAFF TGTGCCAGCAGCGGGCAGGGGAACACTGAAGCTTTCTTT
TRBD2 TRBJ2-2 TRBV24-1 once CATSDKREGPGELFF TGTGCCACCAGTGACAAGCGGGAGGGCCCCGGGGAGCTGTTTTTT
TRBD2 TRBJ2-3 TRBV11-2 . CASSQGLAGVAYTQYF TGTGCCAGCAGCCAAGGACTAGCGGGAGTAGCGTATACGCAGTATTTT
TRBD2 TRBJ2-1 TRBV19 . CASSGTSVNEQFF TGTGCCAGTAGTGGTACTAGCGTAAATGAGCAGTTCTTC
. TRBJ2-5 TRBV29-1 once CSVNTTGRLQETQYF TGCAGCGTGAATACGACAGGGAGGCTCCAAGAGACCCAGTACTTC
. TRBJ1-1 TRBV10-3 few CAISEAGEAFF TGTGCCATCAGTGAGGCAGGGGAAGCTTTCTTT
. TRBJ2-1 TRBV7-6 . CASSQLGGGTSYNEQFF TGTGCCAGCAGCCAACTGGGTGGCGGAACCTCCTACAATGAGCAGTTCTTC
. TRBJ2-7 TRBV20-1 few CSARLSYEQYF TGCAGTGCTAGACTCTCCTACGAGCAGTACTTC
TRBD1 TRBJ1-1 TRBV6-5 . CASRRGLAAKTEAFF TGTGCCAGCAGAAGGGGGCTCGCGGCTAAGACTGAAGCTTTCTTT
TRBD2 TRBJ2-5 TRBV29-1 . CSVQGLAGETQYF TGCAGCGTCCAGGGACTAGCGGGAGAGACCCAGTACTTC
TRBD1 TRBJ2-7 TRBV6-2/TRBV6-3 . CASSYSPTGSLEQYF TGTGCCAGCAGTTACTCTCCGACAGGGTCCCTCGAGCAGTACTTC
. TRBJ2-7 TRBV20-1 . CSAVRGHEQYF TGCAGTGCCGTACGTGGCCACGAGCAGTACTTC
TRBD2 TRBJ2-2 TRBV4-2 . CASSQVLAGAEELFF TGTGCCAGCAGCCAAGTGCTAGCGGGAGCGGAGGAGCTGTTTTTT
. TRBJ2-3 TRBV27 . CASSQGTDTQYF TGTGCCAGCAGTCAGGGAACAGATACGCAGTATTTT